Described below is a single TCR beta chain sequence and its context. This clonotype was observed many times. Its antigen is still unknown. Base quality data are lacking; no much larger clone is found one base away. Stable Graves' hyperthyroidism was defined as no progression to ophthalmopathy during 18 months of follow-up. The hyperthyroidism patients were between 18 and 65 years old and newly diagnosed, with a disease duration of less than 2 months. Exclusion was applied to patients with uncontrolled infections, other autoimmune diseases, pregnancy or lactation. Clinical symptoms, serum thyroxine and TRAb, thyroid ultrasound, and orbital computed tomography formed the basis for the diagnoses. PBMCs were isolated from 10 ml of fresh peripheral blood by Ficoll-Paque density gradient centrifugation. Trizol reagent was used to extract total RNA, and RNA quality was then checked on an Agilent 2100 Bioanalyzer.

The CDR3 numbers 13 residues from cysteine through phenylalanine. The DNA shown is the 39-base CDR3, in frame from base 1. V is pared back by 0 bases and J by 3 bases, with 5 bases lying between the germline termini. The germline V gene specifies ENHRY as CDR1 and SYGVKD as CDR2. These data originate in a study of T cells in Graves' hyperthyroidism and ophthalmopathy (dated by TCRdb to the late 2010s). Concerning the study at large: Peripheral blood was collected at initial diagnosis, before any treatment. To identify distinguishing TCR V-J signatures, a discovery cohort of about 100 patients was used, comprising 40 to 45 with Graves' ophthalmopathy and about 59 with stable Graves' hyperthyroidism. Prospective prediction of ophthalmopathy was tested in an independent validation cohort of fewer than 20 hyperthyroidism patients and approximately 17 patients who later progressed to ophthalmopathy. The 75 to 100 discovery patients were randomly split 7:3 into training and test sets. Thyroid tissue and blood T-cell repertoires from about six Graves' hyperthyroidism patients were also compared in the study. After blood sampling, hyperthyroidism patients were treated with methimazole at a starting dose of 30 mg daily, and ophthalmopathy patients were treated with high-dose intravenous methylprednisolone. The paper reports TCR Vbeta CDR3 sequencing of about 140 peripheral blood samples: under 45 ophthalmopathy, some 80 hyperthyroidism and around 17 progressor patients.

Amplification of TCR beta CDR3 regions was carried out from RNA transcripts. The TCR CDR3 was subjected to a first round of RT-PCR using the HTBI primer set and the Qiagen OneStep RT-PCR kit. The libraries were constructed in a second round of multiplex PCR and then size-selected and purified. Paired-end sequencing of the libraries was performed with 100 bp reads on an Illumina HiSeq2000. The source study handled its data this way. SOAPnuke was used to process the raw data, removing reads that contained adapters or uncalled bases, had a mean Phred below 15, or lacked an exact match to the constant primer or identifier. High-quality paired reads were merged with COPE v1.2.5, and unique nucleotide sequences were defined as clonotypes. MiTCR v1.1 was used to align the clonotypes against IMGT TRBV, TRBD and TRBJ reference segments. Analysis was restricted to V-J combinations with a frequency above 0.0001, which covered roughly 99% of repertoires. A TCS score was defined as the ratio between F50 (clonal expansion) and ExV (chaos), using BLOSUM62-based TCRdist between CDR3 peptides within each V-J. Welch's t-statistics and random forest reduced approximately 520 V-J features to roughly 13, which were used in a naive Bayes classifier (R e1071). The public reads were reanalyzed by TCRdb: fastp trimming at Q25, MiXCR alignment, in-frame beta chains only. Each entry merges the rows of one CDR3 protein and shows their most common DNA and genes. These V and J calls are TCRdb output, not the study's own analysis. The sample includes approximately 520,000 distinct CDR3 sequences, with roughly 20% observed a single time. The top ten clonotypes cover approximately 25% of the sample.

Broad study findings and their caveats: A 13 V-J signature model separated ophthalmopathy from stable hyperthyroidism, with about 88% sensitivity and roughly 82% specificity in cross-validation and 80%/75% in testing. Sample size was not statistically predetermined, and investigators were not blinded to group allocation. In validation, the model predicted progression to ophthalmopathy a median of about 6 months before onset, with 70% to 71% sensitivity and about 72% specificity. Most expanded thyroid clonotypes (frequency above 0.001) were also found in blood, which suggests that blood repertoires may mirror thyroid immune responses.

The chain joins TRBV10-3 to TRBJ1-2, with no confidently assigned D gene. This clonotype originated in a man younger than 30 with Graves' hyperthyroidism. Material for sequencing was blood. The encoded CDR3 is CAISESGDYGYTF. Read as DNA, the sequence is TGTGCCATCAGTGAGTCTGGGGACTATGGCTACACCTTC.